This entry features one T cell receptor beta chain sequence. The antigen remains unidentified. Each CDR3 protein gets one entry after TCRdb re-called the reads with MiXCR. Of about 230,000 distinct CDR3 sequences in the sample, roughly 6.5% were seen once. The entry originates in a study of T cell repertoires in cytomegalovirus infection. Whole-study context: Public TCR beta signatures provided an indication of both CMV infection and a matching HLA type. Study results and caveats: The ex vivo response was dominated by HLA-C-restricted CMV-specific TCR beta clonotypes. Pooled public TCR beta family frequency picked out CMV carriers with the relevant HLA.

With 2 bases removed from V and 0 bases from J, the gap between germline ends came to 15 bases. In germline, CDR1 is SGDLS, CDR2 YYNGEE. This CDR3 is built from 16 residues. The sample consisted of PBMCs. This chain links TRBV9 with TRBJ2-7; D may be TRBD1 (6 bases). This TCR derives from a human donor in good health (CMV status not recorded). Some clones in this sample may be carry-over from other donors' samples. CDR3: CASSVSRDNPSYEQYF. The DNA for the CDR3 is TGTGCCAGCAGCGTCAGTCGGGACAACCCCTCCTACGAGCAGTACTTC.